The next 10 T cell receptor beta chains were all read from a single sample in a study of blood T cell repertoires in COVID-19. The table came from immunoSEQ multiplex PCR; TCRdb's copy has only in-frame clones and leaves some out. The sample contains around 260,000 clones, around nine tenths of which appear only once. Sample: PBMCs or T cells enriched from blood (not recorded which). The receptors were sampled from a woman aged 30 to 39 who had recovered from COVID-19.

This sequence joins TRBV19 and TRBJ2-7; TRBD2 matches at 7 bases. This CDR3 comprises 15 residues. Germline lookup yields CDR1 LNHDA and CDR2 SQIVND (reference sequence). V lost 5 bases, J lost 2 bases, and 9 bases stayed unmatched. The CDR3 sequence is CASSVTGGRTYEQYF. Written as DNA, the CDR3 is TGTGCCAGTAGTGTGACCGGCGGGAGAACCTACGAGCAGTACTTC.

As regards this clone: At the DNA level, this CDR3 is encoded by other sequences in the same sample as well. This sequence joins TRBV11-2 and TRBJ2-1; TRBD1 matches 8 bases. The trim removed 1 base at V and 1 base at J, leaving 0 bases unmatched. Germline CDR1 reads SGHAT; CDR2 reads FQNNGV. CDR3 length equals 15 residues. The DNA of the CDR3 is TGTGCCAGCAGCTTAGGGACAGGGTCCTACAATGAGCAGTTCTTC. The encoded protein is CASSLGTGSYNEQFF.

The gene calls are TRBV7-9 and TRBJ2-7; 8 bases align to TRBD2. Losses at the gene ends were 5 bases for V and 3 bases for J; bases not matched to a gene: 9. This CDR3 contains 15 residues. CDR1 and CDR2 (germline): SEHNR, FQNEAQ (reference sequence). The CDR3 DNA is TGTGCCAGCAGCCCTGGGACTAGATCGGACTACGAGCAGTACTTC. Its protein product is CASSPGTRSDYEQYF.

The chain uses TRBV27 and TRBJ1-6; TRBD1 is a possible D gene (6 bases). V dropped 4 bases and J dropped 6 bases, with 16 bases sitting between them. This CDR3 has 16 residues. CDR1 and CDR2 (germline): MNHEY, SMNVEV (reference sequence). The CDR3 DNA reads TGTGCCAGCAGTTCACAGGCAGGGGAACTTAATTCACCCCTCCACTTT. This encodes CASSSQAGELNSPLHF.

V usage is TRBV7-9 and J usage is TRBJ2-7; weak D call: TRBD2 (6 bases). V lost 1 base and J lost 2, with 9 bases in between. There are 14 residues in the CDR3. Germline CDR1 and CDR2: SEHNR and FQNEAQ (reference sequence). CDR3 coding DNA: TGTGCCAGCAGCTTAGTGGAGGGACCCTACGAGCAGTACTTC. This gives the protein CASSLVEGPYEQYF.

This clone was seen only once. This chain connects TRBV7-2 to TRBJ2-5, with TRBD2 matching over 7 bases. V shed 3 bases and J 3 bases; nucleotides not matched to a gene: 7. Germline-derived CDR1 and CDR2 are SGHTA and FQGNSA. The CDR3 spans 15 residues. Written as DNA, the CDR3 is TGTGCCAGCAGCTTTACGGGACTACCTGAAGAGACCCAGTACTTC. Amino acid sequence: CASSFTGLPEETQYF.

There are a few counts of this clone. The J gene is TRBJ2-5, the V gene TRBV18; 10 bases are a match to TRBD2. This CDR3 is 17 amino acids long. Germline values: CDR1 KGHSH, CDR2 LQKENI. Trimming cost V 1 base and J 5 bases; bases outside gene matches: 10. CDR3 sequence (DNA): TGTGCCAGCTCACCACTAGCGGGAGGTGTCGGTTCGGAGACCCAGTACTTC. Translation: CASSPLAGGVGSETQYF.

The rearrangement uses TRBV18 and TRBJ2-1; 9 bases are a match to TRBD2. The CDR3 consists of 16 residues. V lost 4 bases and J lost 5; bases outside the gene matches: 9. The germline V gene has CDR1 KGHSH and CDR2 LQKENI. The CDR3 protein is CASSLRAGGINNEQFF. In nucleotides, the CDR3 is TGTGCCAGCTCACTGCGAGCGGGAGGTATTAACAATGAGCAGTTCTTC.

This chain joins TRBV5-6 and TRBJ1-3; tentatively, D is TRBD1 (6 bases). Germline-derived CDR1 and CDR2 are SGHDT and YYEEEE. The V gene lost 2 bases and the J gene lost 4 bases, with 16 bases spanning the gap. This CDR3 has 16 residues. The DNA of the CDR3 is TGTGCCAGCAGCTTTTATAGGCAGGGGCTGGGAAACACCATATATTTT. Encoded protein: CASSFYRQGLGNTIYF.

The chain's CDR3 is CASSQVRGRTGSGPDLHF. The CDR3 DNA follows: TGTGCCAGCAGCCAAGTGCGCGGGCGGACAGGCAGCGGTCCCGATCTCCACTTT. This rearrangement joins TRBV3-1 (or the pseudogene TRBV3-2) to TRBJ1-6, with 7 nucleotides matching TRBD1. The CDR3 loop spans 18 amino acids. V shed 1 base, J shed 16 bases, and the junction held 22 bases outside the gene matches. Germline values: CDR1 LGHDT, CDR2 YNNKEL (reference sequence).